Presented here are 21 T cell receptor beta chains from one specimen sequenced in a study of blood T cell repertoires in COVID-19. Produced via immunoSEQ multiplex PCR; TCRdb's table is partial and in-frame only. The sample contains approximately 280,000 clones, roughly 90% of which appear only once. The sequenced sample was peripheral blood. The receptors stem from a man in his forties with acute or convalescent COVID-19.

The CDR3 loop is CASSHEPGQGGSPLHF. The CDR3 DNA reads TGTGCCAGCAGCCATGAGCCGGGACAGGGGGGGTCACCCCTCCACTTT. The chain is built from TRBV4-2 and TRBJ1-6, with 11 bases fitting TRBD1. The CDR3 extends over 16 amino acids. With 3 bases clipped from V and 10 bases from J, the junction kept 8 bases outside the gene matches. Germline assignment: CDR1 LGHNA and CDR2 YNFKEQ.

CDR3 sequence: CASSLEIAYYQDEQYF. As DNA, the CDR3 is TGTGCCAGCAGCTTAGAGATAGCTTATTATCAAGACGAGCAGTACTTC. This chain connects TRBV11-2 to TRBJ2-7; D ambiguous. Germline V gene sequence: CDR1 SGHAT, CDR2 FQNNGV. The CDR3 covers 16 residues. The V end was cut by 0 bases, the J end by 5 bases, with 17 bases between.

Details on this clone: This sample also contains other DNA sequences that code for the same CDR3. The rearrangement uses TRBV11-2 and TRBJ1-1; D gene uncertain. Looked up from germline, CDR1 is SGHAT and CDR2 is FQNNGV. V shed 0 bases and J shed 1 base, with 3 bases lying between them. The length of the CDR3 is 13 residues. The CDR3, as DNA: TGTGCCAGCAGCTTAGAGAGGAACACTGAAGCTTTCTTT. Residues: CASSLERNTEAFF.

This rearrangement joins TRBV10-3 to TRBJ1-2, with TRBD1 identical over 7 bases. Germline V gene sequence: CDR1 ENHRY, CDR2 SYGVKD. CDR3 length equals 14 residues. Unmatched junction bases numbered 12, after V lost 6 bases and J lost 8 bases. Here the CDR3 reads CAISSDRQVGGYTF. DNA of the CDR3: TGTGCCATCAGCTCGGACAGGCAGGTAGGAGGCTACACCTTC.

The V call is TRBV7-2, the J call TRBJ2-1, with TRBD2 as a possible D gene (6 bases). The germline CDR1 and CDR2 sequences are SGHTA and FQGNSA. The CDR3 spans 15 residues. Trimming removed 1 base from V and 5 bases from J, with 12 bases in between. The CDR3: CASSLGLESDNEQFF. DNA for the CDR3: TGTGCCAGCAGCTTAGGACTAGAGTCGGACAATGAGCAGTTCTTC.

The gene calls are TRBV12-3 or TRBV12-4 and TRBJ2-2; D is undetermined. This CDR3 comprises 13 residues. Trimming removed 9 bases from V and 5 bases from J, with 13 bases in between. The CDR3 DNA sequence: TGTGCCAGTACCCGGCAGAGGACCGGGGAGCTGTTTTTT. Protein: CASTRQRTGELFF.

This chain joins TRBV19 and TRBJ2-3, with 7 bases that match TRBD1. The junction had 10 bases not matched to a gene; V was cut back by 4 bases and J by 3 bases. CDR3 length: 16 residues. Per germline, CDR1 LNHDA and CDR2 SQIVND (reference sequence). The CDR3 DNA reads as TGTGCCAGTAGTAAGACAGGGAATAAAGGTACAGATACGCAGTATTTT. Translating it yields CASSKTGNKGTDTQYF. The full variable domain, completed using reference TRBV19 and TRBJ2-3, is DGGITQSPKYLFRKEGQNVTLSCEQNLNHDAMYWYRQDPGQGLRLIYYSQIVNDFQKGDIAEGYSVSREKKESFPLTVTSAQKNPTAFYLCASSKTGNKGTDTQYFGPGTRLTVL.

V is TRBV4-1 and J is TRBJ2-3; unclear D gene. V lost 0 bases and J 0 bases, leaving 7 bases between the germline ends. CDR3 size: 15 residues. Looked up from germline, CDR1 is MGHRA and CDR2 is YSYEKL. CDR3 amino acids: CASSQDHISTDTQYF. CDR3 bases: TGCGCCAGCAGCCAAGACCACATTAGCACAGATACGCAGTATTTT.

This clone came up a few times. CDR3 nucleotide sequence: TGTGCCAGCTCACCAAGGGGTAGTAGGGGGACTGAAGCTTTCTTT. Encoded protein: CASSPRGSRGTEAFF. The chain joins TRBV18 to TRBJ1-1; tentatively, D is TRBD1 (6 bases). V lost 2 bases to trimming and J lost 5 bases, with 15 bases between them. The CDR3 is 15 residues long. Germline V gene lookup returns CDR1 KGHSH and CDR2 LQKENI. Full variable domain (remainder filled in from reference TRBV18 and TRBJ1-1): NAGVMQNPRHLVRRRGQEARLRCSPMKGHSHVYWYRQLPEEGLKFMVYLQKENIIDESGMPKERFSAEFPKEGPSILRIQQVVRGDSAAYFCASSPRGSRGTEAFFGQGTRLTVV.

This sequence joins TRBV13 and TRBJ1-1, with 7 nucleotides matching TRBD1. There are 16 residues in the CDR3. The J segment lost 10 bases and the V segment lost 4 bases, leaving 18 bases of the junction unmatched. CDR1 and CDR2 (germline): PRHDT, FYEKMQ (reference sequence). The CDR3 sequence: CASSSTGQVSVLGAFF. DNA of the CDR3: TGTGCCAGCAGCTCGACAGGGCAGGTGTCGGTTCTCGGAGCTTTCTTT.

The chain links TRBV19 to TRBJ2-6, with 9 bases identical to TRBD1. The CDR3 runs 18 residues. The junction had 8 bases not matched to a gene; V was cut back by 5 bases and J by 0 bases. Germline CDR1 LNHDA, CDR2 SQIVND (reference sequence). The CDR3 nucleotides are TGTGCCAGTAGTGGGACAGGGCGACAGAGCTCTGGGGCCAACGTCCTGACTTTC. Translating it yields CASSGTGRQSSGANVLTF.

The chain combines TRBV10-3 with TRBJ1-1, with TRBD1 matching 11 bases. After removal of 7 bases from V and 5 bases from J, the junction contained 3 bases not matched to a gene. The CDR3 is 13 residues long. Germline CDR1 reads ENHRY; CDR2 reads SYGVKD. CDR3 DNA: TGTGCCATCAAGGGACAGGGGGGAACTGAAGCTTTCTTT. This codes for CAIKGQGGTEAFF.

This chain joins TRBV3-1 (or the pseudogene TRBV3-2) and TRBJ1-4, with D perhaps matching TRBD1 (6 bases). The ends were cut back, 0 bases at V and 8 bases at J, with 13 bases in the middle. The germline gives CDR1 LGHDT, CDR2 YNNKEL (reference sequence). The CDR3 totals 15 residues. The CDR3 nucleotides read TGTGCCAGCAGCCAAGAGGGGACAATAGCCGAAAAACTGTTTTTT. This codes for CASSQEGTIAEKLFF.

The rearrangement joins TRBV5-1 to TRBJ1-4; 8 bases align to TRBD1. This CDR3 is 15 amino acids long. J lost 8 bases, V lost 0 bases, and 6 bases had no gene match. CDR1 is SGHRS and CDR2 is YFSETQ in the germline V gene. Here the CDR3 reads CASSLAPGQVEKLFF. The DNA of the CDR3 is TGCGCCAGCAGCTTGGCGCCGGGACAGGTCGAAAAACTGTTTTTT.

The gene calls are TRBV20-1 and TRBJ1-2; D possibly corresponds to TRBD1 (6 bases). The CDR3 runs to 13 residues. The germline V and J ends were trimmed by 3 bases and 6 bases, with 14 bases remaining between them. Germline CDR1 DFQATT, CDR2 SNEGSKA (reference sequence). As DNA, the CDR3 is TGCAGTGCTAGTTTTAGTACAGGGAATGGCTACACCTTC. It encodes CSASFSTGNGYTF.

J is TRBJ2-1 and V is TRBV20-1, with D tentatively TRBD2 (5 bases). Trimming took 3 bases from V and 7 from J, leaving 19 bases between them. This CDR3 has 15 residues. The germline V gene encodes CDR1 DFQATT and CDR2 SNEGSKA (reference sequence). The DNA of the CDR3 is TGCAGTGCTAGTAGCTTGTCTAGCCCTTGGAATGAGCAGTTCTTC. This sequence encodes CSASSLSSPWNEQFF.

V is TRBV6-5 and J is TRBJ1-4; possibly TRBD1 for D (5 bases). The germline V gene encodes CDR1 MNHEY and CDR2 SVGAGI. The V gene lost 10 bases and the J gene lost 3 bases, with 15 bases spanning the gap. The CDR3 length is 14 residues. This CDR3 reads CATKQGAANEKLFF. CDR3 in DNA: TGTGCCACCAAACAAGGGGCAGCTAATGAAAAACTGTTTTTT.

The rearrangement joins TRBV5-1 to TRBJ2-2; 9 bases match TRBD1. V lost 5 bases, J lost 7 bases, and 9 bases stayed unmatched. The germline CDR1 and CDR2 sequences are SGHRS and YFSETQ. The CDR3 sequence is 15 residues long. CDR3 nucleotide sequence: TGCGCCAGCAGAACCGGGACAGGGAGTCACGGGGAGCTGTTTTTT. Residues: CASRTGTGSHGELFF.

The chain joins TRBV19 to TRBJ1-5; TRBD1 matches 8 bases. With V trimmed by 2 bases and J by 4 bases, 1 base remained unmatched. The germline CDR1 and CDR2 sequences are LNHDA and SQIVND (reference sequence). This CDR3 region has 14 residues. The CDR3 DNA reads as TGTGCCAGTAGTATAAGACAGGGGAATCAGCCCCAGCATTTT. It yields the protein CASSIRQGNQPQHF.

This chain joins TRBV9 and TRBJ1-5, with D perhaps TRBD1 (5 bases). This CDR3 region has 14 residues. In germline, CDR1 is SGDLS, CDR2 YYNGEE. Trimming removed 0 bases at V and 6 bases at J, with 10 bases between. CDR3 DNA sequence: TGTGCCAGCAGCGTAGGGGCAGGGCGTCAGCCCCAGCATTTT. Amino acid sequence: CASSVGAGRQPQHF.

This chain links TRBV30 with TRBJ2-4; a weak D match, TRBD2 (5 bases). This CDR3 is built from 15 residues. Germline lookup yields CDR1 GTSNPN and CDR2 SVGIG (reference sequence). The V end was cut by 2 bases, the J end by 6 bases, with 17 bases between. The CDR3 DNA sequence: TGTGCCTGGAGTCCAGAGTCCCTAGGAGGAAACATTCAGTACTTC. As protein: CAWSPESLGGNIQYF.